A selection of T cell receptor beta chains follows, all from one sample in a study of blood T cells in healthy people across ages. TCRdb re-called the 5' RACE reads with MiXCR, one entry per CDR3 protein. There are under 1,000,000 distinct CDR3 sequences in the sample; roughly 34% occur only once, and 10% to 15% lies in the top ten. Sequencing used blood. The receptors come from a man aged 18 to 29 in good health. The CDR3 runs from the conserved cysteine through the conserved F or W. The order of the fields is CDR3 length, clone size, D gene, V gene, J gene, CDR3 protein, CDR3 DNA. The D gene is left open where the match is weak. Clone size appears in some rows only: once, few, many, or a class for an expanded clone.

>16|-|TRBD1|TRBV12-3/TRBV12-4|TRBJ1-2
CASSSSGTGANVGYTF
TGTGCCAGCAGTTCATCCGGGACAGGGGCAAATGTTGGCTACACCTTC
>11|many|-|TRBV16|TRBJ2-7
CASSQRYEQYF
TGTGCCAGCAGCCAACGGTACGAGCAGTACTTC
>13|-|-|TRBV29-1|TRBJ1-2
CSVESPDDYGYTF
TGCAGCGTTGAATCCCCCGACGACTATGGCTACACCTTC
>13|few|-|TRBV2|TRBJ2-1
CASVVDGGNEQFF
TGTGCCAGTGTGGTGGATGGGGGCAATGAGCAGTTCTTC
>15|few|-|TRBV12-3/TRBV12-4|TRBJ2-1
CASALDSSSYNEQFF
TGTGCCAGCGCCCTGGACAGCAGCTCCTACAATGAGCAGTTCTTC
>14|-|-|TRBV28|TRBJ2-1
CASSLDDEYDEQFF
TGTGCCAGCAGCCTCGATGATGAGTATGATGAGCAGTTCTTC
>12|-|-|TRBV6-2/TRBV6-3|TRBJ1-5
CASSYGFQPQHF
TGTGCCAGCAGTTATGGGTTTCAGCCCCAGCATTTT
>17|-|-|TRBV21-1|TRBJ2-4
CASSKAIPGGGKNIQYF
TGTGCCAGCAGCAAAGCGATACCGGGGGGCGGCAAAAACATTCAGTACTTC
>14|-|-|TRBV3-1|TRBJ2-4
CASSQRGAKNIQYF
TGTGCCAGCAGCCAAAGGGGGGCCAAAAACATTCAGTACTTC
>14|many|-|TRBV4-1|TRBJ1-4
CASSQGQGGGKLFF
TGCGCCAGCAGCCAAGGTCAGGGTGGTGGAAAACTGTTTTTT
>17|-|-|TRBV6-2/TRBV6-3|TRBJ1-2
CASSYPNAAQGGYGYTF
TGTGCCAGCAGTTACCCTAACGCCGCTCAGGGTGGCTATGGCTACACCTTC
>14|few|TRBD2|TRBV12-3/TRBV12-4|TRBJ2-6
CASSLSGGGNVLTF
TGTGCCAGCAGTTTGTCGGGAGGGGGTAACGTCCTGACTTTC
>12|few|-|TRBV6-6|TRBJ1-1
CASTLNGPSAFF
TGTGCCAGCACCCTCAACGGGCCATCAGCTTTCTTT
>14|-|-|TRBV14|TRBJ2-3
CASSQTHGTDTQYF
TGTGCCAGCAGCCAGACGCACGGCACAGATACGCAGTATTTT
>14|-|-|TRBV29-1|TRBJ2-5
CSVAIGEVGETQYF
TGCAGCGTCGCCATTGGGGAGGTGGGAGAGACCCAGTACTTC
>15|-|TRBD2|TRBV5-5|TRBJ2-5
CASSLEGVSGNEQYF
TGTGCCAGCAGCTTGGAAGGGGTTAGCGGGAATGAGCAGTACTTC
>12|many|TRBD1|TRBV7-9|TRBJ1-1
CASSFSDREAFF
TGTGCCAGCAGCTTTTCGGACAGGGAAGCTTTCTTT
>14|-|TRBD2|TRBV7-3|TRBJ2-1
CASSPGLVSNEQFF
TGTGCCAGCAGCCCAGGACTAGTAAGCAATGAGCAGTTCTTC
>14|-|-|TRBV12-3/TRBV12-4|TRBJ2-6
CASSLRDGANVLTF
TGTGCCAGCAGTTTAAGGGATGGGGCCAACGTCCTGACTTTC
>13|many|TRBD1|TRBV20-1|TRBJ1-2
CSASGTGGEGYTF
TGCAGTGCTAGTGGGACAGGGGGCGAGGGCTACACCTTC
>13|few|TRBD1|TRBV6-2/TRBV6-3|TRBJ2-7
CASGPTGGYEQYF
TGTGCCAGCGGGCCGACAGGGGGTTACGAGCAGTACTTC
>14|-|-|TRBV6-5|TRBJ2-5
CASILFDMGKTQYF
TGTGCCAGCATCCTTTTCGATATGGGGAAGACCCAGTACTTC
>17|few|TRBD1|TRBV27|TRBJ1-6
CASSSTTGGFYNSPLHF
TGTGCCAGCAGTTCCACGACAGGGGGCTTTTATAATTCACCCCTCCACTTT
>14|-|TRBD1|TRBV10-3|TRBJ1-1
CAISSHTGGTEAFF
TGTGCCATCAGTTCCCACACAGGGGGCACTGAAGCTTTCTTT
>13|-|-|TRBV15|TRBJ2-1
CATSSDRSHEQFF
TGTGCCACCAGCAGCGACAGGAGTCACGAGCAGTTCTTC
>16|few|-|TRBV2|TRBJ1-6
CASSEPLGTVNSPLHF
TGTGCCAGCAGTGAGCCACTCGGGACCGTCAATTCACCCCTCCACTTT
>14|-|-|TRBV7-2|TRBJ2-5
CASSVGLVRETQYF
TGTGCCAGCAGCGTAGGGCTAGTACGCGAGACCCAGTACTTC
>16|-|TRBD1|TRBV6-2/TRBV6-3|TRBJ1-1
CASYRDRAFVNTEAFF
TGTGCCAGCTACCGGGACAGGGCCTTCGTGAACACTGAAGCTTTCTTT
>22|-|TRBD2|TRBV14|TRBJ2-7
CASSQDAKRGLAGTKNTYEQYF
TGTGCCAGCAGCCAAGATGCGAAGCGGGGACTAGCGGGGACCAAAAACACCTACGAGCAGTACTTC
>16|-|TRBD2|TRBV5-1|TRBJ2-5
CASSRGLAGLQETRYF
TGCGCCAGCAGCCGGGGACTAGCGGGGCTACAAGAGACCCGGTACTTC
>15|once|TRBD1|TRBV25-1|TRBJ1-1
CASSALGQGGTEAFF
TGTGCCAGCAGTGCATTAGGACAGGGCGGCACTGAAGCTTTCTTT
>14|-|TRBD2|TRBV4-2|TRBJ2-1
CASSSPRGDNEQFF
TGTGCCAGCAGCTCCCCCCGGGGGGACAATGAGCAGTTCTTC
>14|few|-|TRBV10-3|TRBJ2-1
CAISARDNSPPQFF
TGTGCCATCAGTGCCCGGGATAACTCCCCACCTCAGTTCTTC
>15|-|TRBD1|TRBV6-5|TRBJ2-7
CASSLRQGGYGEQYF
TGTGCCAGCAGTCTCAGACAGGGCGGATACGGCGAGCAGTACTTC
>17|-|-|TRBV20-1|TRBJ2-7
CSASRQGRESSYNEQYF
TGCAGTGCTAGCCGGCAGGGGAGGGAAAGCTCCTACAATGAGCAGTACTTC
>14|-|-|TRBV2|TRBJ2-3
CASSDGELPDTQYF
TGTGCCAGCAGTGATGGGGAACTTCCAGATACGCAGTATTTT
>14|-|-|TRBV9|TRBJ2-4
CASSVGKGKNIQYF
TGTGCCAGCAGCGTAGGTAAAGGGAAAAACATTCAGTACTTC
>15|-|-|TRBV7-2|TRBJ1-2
CASSKGREANCGYTF
TGTGCCAGCAGCAAGGGCAGAGAAGCTAACTGTGGCTACACCTTC
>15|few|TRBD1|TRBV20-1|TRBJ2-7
CSAHPRTGVTYEQYF
TGCAGTGCCCACCCGCGGACAGGGGTGACCTACGAGCAGTACTTC
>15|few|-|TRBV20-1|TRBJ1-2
CSARDLRQGNYGYTF
TGCAGTGCTAGAGATTTGAGGCAGGGAAACTATGGCTACACCTTC
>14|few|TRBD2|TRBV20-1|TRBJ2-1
CSARDGGAKNEQFF
TGCAGTGCTAGGGACGGGGGGGCGAAGAATGAGCAGTTCTTC
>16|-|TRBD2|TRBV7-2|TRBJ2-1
CASSSLGTSASRGQFF
TGTGCCAGCAGCTCCCTAGGGACTAGTGCCTCCCGTGGGCAGTTCTTC
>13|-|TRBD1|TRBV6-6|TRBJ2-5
CASTRQGQETQYF
TGTGCCAGCACCAGACAGGGTCAAGAGACCCAGTACTTC
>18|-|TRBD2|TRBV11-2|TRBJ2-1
CASSVSSGGAGGYNEQFF
TGTGCCAGCAGCGTTTCTAGCGGGGGGGCAGGTGGGTACAATGAGCAGTTCTTC
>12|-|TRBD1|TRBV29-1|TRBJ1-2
CSATTGLYGYTF
TGCAGCGCAACGACAGGGCTATATGGCTACACCTTC
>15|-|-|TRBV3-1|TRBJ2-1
CASSPDGGAYNEQFF
TGTGCCAGCAGCCCCGACGGGGGCGCCTACAATGAGCAGTTCTTC
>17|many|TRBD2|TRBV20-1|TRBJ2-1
CSARDPAGGGDYNEQFF
TGCAGTGCTAGAGATCCCGCCGGCGGGGGAGACTACAATGAGCAGTTCTTC
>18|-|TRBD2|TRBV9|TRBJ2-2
CASSVESSGGIGTGELFF
TGTGCCAGCAGCGTAGAATCTAGCGGGGGAATAGGAACCGGGGAGCTGTTTTTT
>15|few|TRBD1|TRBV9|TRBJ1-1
CASSVTGGGNTEAFF
TGTGCCAGCAGCGTTACAGGGGGGGGGAACACTGAAGCTTTCTTT
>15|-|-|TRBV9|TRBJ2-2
CASSPQGANTGELFF
TGTGCCAGCAGCCCCCAAGGCGCGAACACCGGGGAGCTGTTTTTT